This TCR beta chain was obtained from a study of cytomegalovirus exposure and HLA in healthy donors (dated by TCRdb to the late 2010s). Some background on the complete study: In an earlier analysis of roughly 500 of the donors, 276 Gb of sequence data and 100 million or so unique TCR beta sequences from 150 million to 200 million T cells were reported. The study used immunosequencing to profile the T cell repertoires of approximately 640 subjects and linked those repertoires to cytomegalovirus serostatus. Among roughly 400 genotyped donors of the cohort, an average of around 250,000 unique TCR beta nucleotide sequences was sequenced per donor, of which about 19% were non-productive. An early release covering roughly 640 HLA-typed donors comprised roughly 300 gigabases of sequencing data and approximately 85 million unique TCR sequences. Genome-wide SNP genotypes for about 65% of the 666 donors were used in a later genetic analysis, which treated that subset as a discovery cohort. A separate validation cohort of some 130 different subjects was used in addition to the 666-subject first cohort. The number of typed donors differed by locus: about 620-640 for A, B, C, DRB1 and DQB1; 522 for DQA1; roughly 600 for DPA1; and some 430 for DPB1. An earlier analysis of approximately 630 of the donors applied high-throughput TCR beta sequencing to assess whether each TCR beta V gene segment acted as functional or pseudogenic. Class I and class II HLA loci were covered by the typing at four-digit resolution. The genetic ancestry cluster associated with self-reported Caucasian donors included 80% to 90% of the approximately 410 genotyped donors. Donor age, sex, ethnicity and CMV serostatus were compiled together with the repertoire data. The study was designed to test whether signatures of past pathogen exposure could be identified by cataloging public T cell receptors. Roughly 5 DR-DQ haplotypes were treated as single units for association and clustering because of strong linkage in the cohort. Every discovery cohort repertoire had been produced on one sequencing platform. A later analysis re-analyzed previously published TCR beta repertoires from approximately 670 donors and added high-resolution HLA genotyping to study TCR occurrence patterns. The later analysis used no new phenotypic data to find candidate immune exposures, relying instead on TCR beta sequences and their occurrence across donors. High-throughput TCR immunosequencing, statistical association of individual TCRs with disease status, and machine learning were combined to predict cytomegalovirus infection status. On the study overall, not on this receptor specifically: Three of the identified cytomegalovirus-associated TCR beta chains were confirmed in vitro to be specific for cytomegalovirus antigens. CMV serostatus was the only immune exposure information available for the cohort. Some IMGT-functional V segments, including TRBV6-2 and TRBV6-3, could not be told apart with the 87-base-pair reads, so those segments were excluded. Because some donors lacked HLA typing at each locus, the association tests relied only on the typed subset. Broadly in line with IMGT annotations, most TCR beta V segments showed up in productive rearrangements about 87% or about 30% of the time in an earlier analysis of a few hundred of the donors. V-gene and J-gene trimming of TCR beta chains was associated with a missense DCLRE1C variant in a later genetic analysis, and the association was replicated in an independent cohort. The sequencing pipeline was judged likely to have produced a cluster of highly shared sequence variants as a technical artifact. Roughly uniform sequencing depth across donors was assumed in presence/absence analyses, although this assumption may not hold. It was suggested by the authors that the approach could potentially be generalized to other disease states and immunological phenotypes. In a later analysis, most CMV-associated TCR beta chains were found to appear HLA-restricted, with HLA associations seemingly driven largely by CMV exposure. A total of 150 to 200 TCR beta chains were listed by the study as associated with cytomegalovirus. Across donors, most TCR sequences were observed very rarely, whereas some public TCRs were present in many individuals. A later analysis found that HLA-associated TCR beta chains were more clonally expanded and had lower generation probabilities than equally common non-associated chains. According to a later genetic analysis, donors in an Asian-associated ancestry cluster had fewer N-insertions in productive TCRs than the approximately 670-donor mean. Linkage disequilibrium might explain the correlated functional status among segregating V segments, but an unknown experimental factor could not be excluded. Because counts were too low, about 17 rarely observed V segments, including chromosome 9 orphons, were excluded from the earlier analysis of around 590 of the donors. A further reported finding was that TCR beta sequences accurately predicted the HLA-A and HLA-B alleles for most subjects in the first cohort. When HLA alleles, especially DR and DQ, strongly co-occurred, TCR associations were difficult to assign to individual alleles. In a later analysis, 15,000 to 20,000 TCR beta sequences were associated with specific HLA alleles at a false discovery rate of 0.05. In a later analysis, TCR association rates were found to vary across HLA loci, with the most associated TCRs seen for DRB1 alleles and the fewest for HLA-C alleles. A later analysis reported that several top co-occurrence clusters appeared linked to parvovirus B19, influenza, CMV and Epstein-Barr virus. In this cohort, only TCR beta chains were sequenced, and detectable features were limited by the absence of alpha or paired-chain data. Cytomegalovirus status was reported to be diagnosed by the classifier with high specificity and sensitivity in both the original and validation cohorts.

CDR1 and CDR2 were assigned from the germline V gene as LGHNT and FRNRAP. Trimming costs V 7 bases and J 6 bases, and their ends lie 24 bases apart. From its cysteine to its phenylalanine, the CDR3 spans 17 amino acids. Kept here is only the CDR3 DNA, which spans 51 bases and is read in frame from base 1. The cohort was made up of about 610 healthy bone marrow donors. Cohort members were all nominally healthy when sampled, although unrecorded immune exposures were likely present. The donor was CMV seropositive and was included in the group of 300 or so seropositive cohort members. A peripheral blood sample was collected from each donor, and TCR beta sequencing was performed on peripheral blood mononuclear cells. Genomic DNA extraction from the blood cell samples was performed with the Qiagen DNeasy Blood Extraction Kit. Library prep was done by the immunoSEQ multiplex PCR assay. The multiplex PCR relied on a mix of 60 forward primers for TCR Vbeta segments and 13 reverse primers for TCR Jbeta segments. Amplification of the CDR3 region of rearranged TCR beta genes was performed with a multiplex PCR assay on genomic DNA. The amplified TCR beta libraries were sequenced on the Illumina HiSeq System as 87-base-pair reads. In the authors' own workflow: Across the 500 to 700 repertoires, a later analysis counted around 80 million unique TCR beta chains, approximately 10 million of which were shared by at least two donors. A nearest-neighbor algorithm error-corrected the raw reads and collapsed the reads into unique sequences, merging closely related sequences to remove PCR and sequencing errors. CDR3 sequences were aligned to IMGT reference sequences to assign V, D and J gene segments. For a sequence to be retained, at least a six-nucleotide match to both a V gene segment and a J gene segment was required. A rearrangement counted as productive if the CDR3 had no stop codons and remained in frame with V and J, and every other rearrangement counted as non-productive. CDR3 was defined according to IMGT convention as the region running from the second conserved V-encoded cysteine to the conserved J-encoded phenylalanine. In an earlier analysis of 550 to 650 of the donors, sequences lacking an unambiguous match to a single V gene segment were excluded. An earlier analysis of fewer than 750 of the donors classified V segments as functional when productive rearrangements were above 56.7% and as segregating when the standard deviation between donors was above 5%. A statistical classification framework was built to diagnose cytomegalovirus status from the catalog of TCR beta chain sequences. In a later analysis, V and J genes were assigned by comparing TCR nucleotide sequences against IMGT/GENE-DB human TR gene sequences. The TCRdist pipeline was used in a later analysis to assign CDR3 sequences and most-parsimonious VDJ recombination scenarios. In a later analysis, every TCR beta chain was defined by the combination of its CDR3 amino acid sequence and its V-gene family, and reads without a unique V-gene family were dropped. In a later analysis, a few hundred highly shared, low-generation-probability nucleotide sequences were removed to address suspected cross-contamination and a sequencing artifact. In a later analysis, a clonal expansion index was calculated for each public chain from normalized within-repertoire ranks of inferred template counts. A later analysis computed generation probabilities with a VDJ recombination model fitted to out-of-frame rearrangements, and checked the results against IGoR. Hypergeometric tests were used in a later analysis to score TCR-TCR, TCR-HLA and TCR-CMV co-occurrence, with a repertoire-size bias correction applied to the TCR pairs. False discovery rates were estimated in a later analysis by permuting HLA or CMV assignments 20 times. In a later analysis, co-occurring TCRs were grouped using DBSCAN, and TCRdist sequence similarity was added for clustering within HLA-allele-positive subsets. Repertoires with fewer than 30,000 or more than 120,000 public chains, plus five repertoires with anomalous nucleotide sharing, were excluded from co-occurrence clustering. The source is immuneACCESS, and TCRdb retained only in-frame sequences with V and J called. Part of the clones is not carried over; for the studies checked, unresolved V genes explain less than half of this, and the remainder is unexplained. The V and J calls and the clone size are those of that table, but D and trimming were determined from the DNA. The sample table records some 140,000 clones; around 79% of these occur just once. The ten largest clones add up to approximately 8% of the sample.

The table lists this clone with a count of one. This clone's antigen is unknown. Base quality data are lacking; no much larger clone is found one base away. This clonotype was sampled from a man aged 25 to 45 in good health and CMV-seropositive. This chain is built from TRBV12-5 and TRBJ2-2; the D gene is perhaps TRBD2, from 6 matching bases. The sequenced sample was PBMCs. The sequence in DNA is TGTGCTAGTGCCTCTTCAAGGGACTCCTTTGGGGCCGGGGAGCTGTTTTTT. This encodes CASASSRDSFGAGELFF.